The 4 T cell receptor beta chains reported below all come from one sample, sequenced in a study of OX40 agonist ivuxolimab in advanced cancers. TCRdb's table, derived via immunoSEQ multiplex PCR, lists solely in-frame clones and lacks some. The data contain 40,000 to 55,000 clones, roughly 88% of them singletons. The sample consisted of CD4+ or CD8+ T cells sorted from blood, taken in a trial of the OX40 agonist ivuxolimab. Receptor source: an adult with an advanced solid tumor such as melanoma, head and neck, liver or kidney cancer.

The V call is TRBV6-5, the J call TRBJ2-1; tentative D call: TRBD1 (6 bases). Trimming took 8 bases from V and 3 from J, leaving 14 bases between them. CDR1 and CDR2 (germline): MNHEY, SVGAGI. This CDR3 has 14 residues. The CDR3 here is CASFSRGNYNEQFF. In DNA, the CDR3 is TGTGCCAGCTTCTCCAGGGGCAACTACAATGAGCAGTTCTTC.

This chain connects TRBV6-5 to TRBJ2-1; tentative D call: TRBD1 (5 bases). The V gene's germline CDR1 is MNHEY and CDR2 SVGAGI. V lost 8 bases to trimming and J lost 9 bases, with 17 bases between them. The CDR3 sequence is 13 residues long. The CDR3 nucleotides read TGTGCCAGCTCCGAAGGACAATCTACTGAGCAGTTCTTC. Its protein is CASSEGQSTEQFF.

This chain connects TRBV14 to TRBJ2-7; no reliable D call. Germline V gene data show CDR1 as SGHDN and CDR2 as FVKESK. The length of the CDR3 is 13 residues. Trimming left V 3 bases short and J 12 bases short, with 18 bases between. CDR3 coding DNA: TGTGCCAGCAGCCAGTTCATCGCACACACGCCGTACTTC. Translating it yields CASSQFIAHTPYF.

The V gene is TRBV6-6, the J gene TRBJ2-1; TRBD2 aligns across 9 bases. From germline, CDR1 is MNHNY and CDR2 SVGAGI (reference sequence). With V trimmed by 8 bases and J by 5 bases, 10 bases remained unmatched. This CDR3 has 15 residues. The CDR3 is CASLGAGGENNEQFF. CDR3 coding DNA: TGTGCCAGCTTGGGAGCGGGAGGTGAGAACAATGAGCAGTTCTTC.